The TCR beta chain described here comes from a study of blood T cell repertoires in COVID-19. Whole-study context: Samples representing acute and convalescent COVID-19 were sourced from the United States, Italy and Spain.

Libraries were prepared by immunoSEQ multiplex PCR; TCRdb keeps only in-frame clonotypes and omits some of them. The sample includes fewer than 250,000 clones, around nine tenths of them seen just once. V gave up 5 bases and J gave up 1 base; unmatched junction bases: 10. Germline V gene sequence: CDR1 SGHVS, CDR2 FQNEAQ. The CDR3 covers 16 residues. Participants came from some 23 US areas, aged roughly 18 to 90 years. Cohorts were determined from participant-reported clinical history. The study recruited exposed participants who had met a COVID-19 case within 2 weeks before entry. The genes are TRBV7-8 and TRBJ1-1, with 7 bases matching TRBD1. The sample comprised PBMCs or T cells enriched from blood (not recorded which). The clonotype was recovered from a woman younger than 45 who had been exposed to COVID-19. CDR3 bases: TGTGCCAGCAGCCCAGGGACACAGGGGAAGAACACTGAAGCTTTCTTT. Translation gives CASSPGTQGKNTEAFF. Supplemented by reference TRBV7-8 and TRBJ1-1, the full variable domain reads GAGVSQSPRYKVAKRGQDVALRCDPISGHVSLFWYQQALGQGPEFLTYFQNEAQLDKSGLPSDRFFAERPEGSVSTLKIQRTQQEDSAVYLCASSPGTQGKNTEAFFGQGTRLTVV.